Below are 14 T cell receptor beta chains sequenced from a single sample in a study of blood T cell repertoires in COVID-19. Sequenced by immunoSEQ multiplex PCR; TCRdb stores in-frame clones only, minus some. Of some 220,000 clones in the sample, approximately 90% were seen once. Sequencing was performed on PBMCs or T cells enriched from blood (not recorded which). Source of these receptors: a woman in her twenties or thirties who had recovered from COVID-19.

J is TRBJ2-1 and V is TRBV4-1, with D perhaps matching TRBD1 (5 bases). This CDR3 region has 16 residues. V was clipped by 1 base and J by 0 bases, with 10 bases between them. Per germline, CDR1 MGHRA and CDR2 YSYEKL. CDR3: CASSQARGGSYNEQFF. CDR3 sequence (DNA): TGCGCCAGCAGCCAAGCTAGGGGCGGCTCCTACAATGAGCAGTTCTTC.

The genes are TRBV3-1 (or the pseudogene TRBV3-2) and TRBJ2-7, with 7 bases fitting TRBD2. V was pared by 1 base and J by 4 bases, with 4 bases of the junction left unmatched. There are 14 residues in the CDR3. Germline V gene data show CDR1 as LGHDT and CDR2 as YNNKEL (reference sequence). DNA for the CDR3: TGTGCCAGCAGCCAAGCCCTAGCGGTGTACGAGCAGTACTTC. Residues: CASSQALAVYEQYF.

CDR3 sequence: CASSLAGTGGYEQYF. The CDR3 nucleotides are TGTGCCAGCAGCCTCGCCGGGACAGGGGGATACGAGCAGTACTTC. V gene TRBV7-9 combines with J gene TRBJ2-7; 11 bases align to TRBD1. The ends lost 5 bases at V and 4 bases at J; junction bases unmatched: 7. CDR1 and CDR2 from the germline V gene are SEHNR and FQNEAQ (reference sequence). The CDR3 is 15 amino acids.

V is TRBV6-5 and J is TRBJ1-2; 7 bases fit TRBD1. In germline, CDR1 is MNHEY, CDR2 SVGAGI. Germline trimming cut 6 bases from V and 8 bases from J; bases unmatched to any gene: 12. The CDR3 contains 14 residues. CDR3 coding DNA: TGTGCCAGCAGCCCCGACAGGGTGGTTTGGGGCTACACCTTC. It yields the protein CASSPDRVVWGYTF.

V usage is TRBV18 and J usage is TRBJ2-7, with TRBD1 matching over 7 bases. J was trimmed by 5 bases and V by 4 bases; bases with no gene match: 11. Germline CDR1 KGHSH, CDR2 LQKENI. The CDR3 totals 15 residues. DNA for the CDR3: TGTGCCAGCTCACTGCAAGACAGGGAGAAGGACGAGCAGTACTTC. This sequence encodes CASSLQDREKDEQYF.

This chain joins TRBV27 and TRBJ1-6, with a possible D match to TRBD1 (6 bases). The CDR3 length is 15 residues. Germline CDR1 is MNHEY and CDR2 is SMNVEV (reference sequence). With 2 bases removed from V and 9 bases from J, the gap between germline ends came to 14 bases. The CDR3 loop is CASSLTRARGSPLHF. The CDR3 region has the DNA TGTGCCAGCAGTTTAACGAGGGCCAGGGGTTCACCCCTCCACTTT.

The gene calls are TRBV6-5 and TRBJ2-7; 9 bases line up with TRBD1. V trimming: 0 bases; J trimming: 2 bases; junction bases outside the gene matches: 2. The germline V gene has CDR1 MNHEY and CDR2 SVGAGI. The CDR3 contains 15 residues. The CDR3 nucleotides are TGTGCCAGCAGTTACTCGTGGGACAGGGCCTACGAGCAGTACTTC. This gives the protein CASSYSWDRAYEQYF.

V and J are TRBV12-3 or TRBV12-4 and TRBJ1-2; 7 bases are shared with TRBD1. Unmatched junction bases numbered 10, after V lost 5 bases and J lost 10 bases. The CDR3 is 13 residues long. The CDR3 coding sequence is TGTGCCAGCAGTCGCGACAGGGCTTTGGACTACACCTTC. Its protein product is CASSRDRALDYTF.

The genes are TRBV6-5 and TRBJ1-3, with no clear D. The germline gives CDR1 MNHEY, CDR2 SVGAGI. This CDR3 contains 14 residues. Trimming stripped 5 bases from V and 1 base from J, with 9 bases between. CDR3 sequence: CASSRSESGNTIYF. The CDR3 DNA is TGTGCCAGCAGTAGGAGCGAGTCTGGAAACACCATATATTTT.

V gene TRBV4-1 combines with J gene TRBJ2-3, with 14 bases matching TRBD2. The CDR3 has 17 amino acids. J was trimmed by 4 bases and V by 7 bases; bases with no gene match: 10. Germline V gene sequence: CDR1 MGHRA, CDR2 YSYEKL. In nucleotides, the CDR3 is TGCGCCAGCATACGACTAGCGGGGGGGCATACCCCAGATACGCAGTATTTT. Its translation: CASIRLAGGHTPDTQYF.

This rearrangement joins TRBV27 to TRBJ1-1; 7 nucleotides align to TRBD1. Trimming cost V 8 bases and J 0 bases; bases outside gene matches: 6. The CDR3 length is 14 residues. Germline V lookup: CDR1 MNHEY, CDR2 SMNVEV (reference sequence). CDR3: CASGNRGMNTEAFF. The CDR3 DNA reads TGTGCCAGCGGTAACAGGGGTATGAACACTGAAGCTTTCTTT.

The CDR3 DNA reads as TGCGCCAGCAGCTTAAGGATAAGGGTCAGACAGGAGGACCCGAAAGGTTCACCCCTCCACTTT. Its protein product is CASSLRIRVRQEDPKGSPLHF. The V call is TRBV5-1, the J call TRBJ1-6; TRBD1 is a possible D gene (6 bases). This CDR3 is built from 21 residues. The V and J ends lost 2 bases and 9 bases respectively, with 33 bases between them. Germline CDR1 is SGHRS and CDR2 is YFSETQ.

This chain links TRBV4-3 with TRBJ2-1, with TRBD1 identical over 7 bases. V lost 0 bases and J lost 1; bases outside the gene matches: 6. The CDR3 has 17 residues. CDR1 is LGHNA, CDR2 YSLEER, per germline. CDR3 coding DNA: TGCGCCAGCAGCCAAGATTTTTCAGGGGGTTCCTACAATGAGCAGTTCTTC. It is translated as CASSQDFSGGSYNEQFF.

V gene TRBV5-4 combines with J gene TRBJ2-5; 7 bases fit TRBD2. The V segment lost 0 bases and the J segment 5 bases; nucleotides outside the gene matches: 4. CDR1 and CDR2 (germline): SGHNT, YYREEE (reference sequence). The length of the CDR3 is 14 residues. The CDR3 DNA is TGTGCCAGCAGCTTGGCGGGGGGAGAGGAGACCCAGTACTTC. Protein: CASSLAGGEETQYF.